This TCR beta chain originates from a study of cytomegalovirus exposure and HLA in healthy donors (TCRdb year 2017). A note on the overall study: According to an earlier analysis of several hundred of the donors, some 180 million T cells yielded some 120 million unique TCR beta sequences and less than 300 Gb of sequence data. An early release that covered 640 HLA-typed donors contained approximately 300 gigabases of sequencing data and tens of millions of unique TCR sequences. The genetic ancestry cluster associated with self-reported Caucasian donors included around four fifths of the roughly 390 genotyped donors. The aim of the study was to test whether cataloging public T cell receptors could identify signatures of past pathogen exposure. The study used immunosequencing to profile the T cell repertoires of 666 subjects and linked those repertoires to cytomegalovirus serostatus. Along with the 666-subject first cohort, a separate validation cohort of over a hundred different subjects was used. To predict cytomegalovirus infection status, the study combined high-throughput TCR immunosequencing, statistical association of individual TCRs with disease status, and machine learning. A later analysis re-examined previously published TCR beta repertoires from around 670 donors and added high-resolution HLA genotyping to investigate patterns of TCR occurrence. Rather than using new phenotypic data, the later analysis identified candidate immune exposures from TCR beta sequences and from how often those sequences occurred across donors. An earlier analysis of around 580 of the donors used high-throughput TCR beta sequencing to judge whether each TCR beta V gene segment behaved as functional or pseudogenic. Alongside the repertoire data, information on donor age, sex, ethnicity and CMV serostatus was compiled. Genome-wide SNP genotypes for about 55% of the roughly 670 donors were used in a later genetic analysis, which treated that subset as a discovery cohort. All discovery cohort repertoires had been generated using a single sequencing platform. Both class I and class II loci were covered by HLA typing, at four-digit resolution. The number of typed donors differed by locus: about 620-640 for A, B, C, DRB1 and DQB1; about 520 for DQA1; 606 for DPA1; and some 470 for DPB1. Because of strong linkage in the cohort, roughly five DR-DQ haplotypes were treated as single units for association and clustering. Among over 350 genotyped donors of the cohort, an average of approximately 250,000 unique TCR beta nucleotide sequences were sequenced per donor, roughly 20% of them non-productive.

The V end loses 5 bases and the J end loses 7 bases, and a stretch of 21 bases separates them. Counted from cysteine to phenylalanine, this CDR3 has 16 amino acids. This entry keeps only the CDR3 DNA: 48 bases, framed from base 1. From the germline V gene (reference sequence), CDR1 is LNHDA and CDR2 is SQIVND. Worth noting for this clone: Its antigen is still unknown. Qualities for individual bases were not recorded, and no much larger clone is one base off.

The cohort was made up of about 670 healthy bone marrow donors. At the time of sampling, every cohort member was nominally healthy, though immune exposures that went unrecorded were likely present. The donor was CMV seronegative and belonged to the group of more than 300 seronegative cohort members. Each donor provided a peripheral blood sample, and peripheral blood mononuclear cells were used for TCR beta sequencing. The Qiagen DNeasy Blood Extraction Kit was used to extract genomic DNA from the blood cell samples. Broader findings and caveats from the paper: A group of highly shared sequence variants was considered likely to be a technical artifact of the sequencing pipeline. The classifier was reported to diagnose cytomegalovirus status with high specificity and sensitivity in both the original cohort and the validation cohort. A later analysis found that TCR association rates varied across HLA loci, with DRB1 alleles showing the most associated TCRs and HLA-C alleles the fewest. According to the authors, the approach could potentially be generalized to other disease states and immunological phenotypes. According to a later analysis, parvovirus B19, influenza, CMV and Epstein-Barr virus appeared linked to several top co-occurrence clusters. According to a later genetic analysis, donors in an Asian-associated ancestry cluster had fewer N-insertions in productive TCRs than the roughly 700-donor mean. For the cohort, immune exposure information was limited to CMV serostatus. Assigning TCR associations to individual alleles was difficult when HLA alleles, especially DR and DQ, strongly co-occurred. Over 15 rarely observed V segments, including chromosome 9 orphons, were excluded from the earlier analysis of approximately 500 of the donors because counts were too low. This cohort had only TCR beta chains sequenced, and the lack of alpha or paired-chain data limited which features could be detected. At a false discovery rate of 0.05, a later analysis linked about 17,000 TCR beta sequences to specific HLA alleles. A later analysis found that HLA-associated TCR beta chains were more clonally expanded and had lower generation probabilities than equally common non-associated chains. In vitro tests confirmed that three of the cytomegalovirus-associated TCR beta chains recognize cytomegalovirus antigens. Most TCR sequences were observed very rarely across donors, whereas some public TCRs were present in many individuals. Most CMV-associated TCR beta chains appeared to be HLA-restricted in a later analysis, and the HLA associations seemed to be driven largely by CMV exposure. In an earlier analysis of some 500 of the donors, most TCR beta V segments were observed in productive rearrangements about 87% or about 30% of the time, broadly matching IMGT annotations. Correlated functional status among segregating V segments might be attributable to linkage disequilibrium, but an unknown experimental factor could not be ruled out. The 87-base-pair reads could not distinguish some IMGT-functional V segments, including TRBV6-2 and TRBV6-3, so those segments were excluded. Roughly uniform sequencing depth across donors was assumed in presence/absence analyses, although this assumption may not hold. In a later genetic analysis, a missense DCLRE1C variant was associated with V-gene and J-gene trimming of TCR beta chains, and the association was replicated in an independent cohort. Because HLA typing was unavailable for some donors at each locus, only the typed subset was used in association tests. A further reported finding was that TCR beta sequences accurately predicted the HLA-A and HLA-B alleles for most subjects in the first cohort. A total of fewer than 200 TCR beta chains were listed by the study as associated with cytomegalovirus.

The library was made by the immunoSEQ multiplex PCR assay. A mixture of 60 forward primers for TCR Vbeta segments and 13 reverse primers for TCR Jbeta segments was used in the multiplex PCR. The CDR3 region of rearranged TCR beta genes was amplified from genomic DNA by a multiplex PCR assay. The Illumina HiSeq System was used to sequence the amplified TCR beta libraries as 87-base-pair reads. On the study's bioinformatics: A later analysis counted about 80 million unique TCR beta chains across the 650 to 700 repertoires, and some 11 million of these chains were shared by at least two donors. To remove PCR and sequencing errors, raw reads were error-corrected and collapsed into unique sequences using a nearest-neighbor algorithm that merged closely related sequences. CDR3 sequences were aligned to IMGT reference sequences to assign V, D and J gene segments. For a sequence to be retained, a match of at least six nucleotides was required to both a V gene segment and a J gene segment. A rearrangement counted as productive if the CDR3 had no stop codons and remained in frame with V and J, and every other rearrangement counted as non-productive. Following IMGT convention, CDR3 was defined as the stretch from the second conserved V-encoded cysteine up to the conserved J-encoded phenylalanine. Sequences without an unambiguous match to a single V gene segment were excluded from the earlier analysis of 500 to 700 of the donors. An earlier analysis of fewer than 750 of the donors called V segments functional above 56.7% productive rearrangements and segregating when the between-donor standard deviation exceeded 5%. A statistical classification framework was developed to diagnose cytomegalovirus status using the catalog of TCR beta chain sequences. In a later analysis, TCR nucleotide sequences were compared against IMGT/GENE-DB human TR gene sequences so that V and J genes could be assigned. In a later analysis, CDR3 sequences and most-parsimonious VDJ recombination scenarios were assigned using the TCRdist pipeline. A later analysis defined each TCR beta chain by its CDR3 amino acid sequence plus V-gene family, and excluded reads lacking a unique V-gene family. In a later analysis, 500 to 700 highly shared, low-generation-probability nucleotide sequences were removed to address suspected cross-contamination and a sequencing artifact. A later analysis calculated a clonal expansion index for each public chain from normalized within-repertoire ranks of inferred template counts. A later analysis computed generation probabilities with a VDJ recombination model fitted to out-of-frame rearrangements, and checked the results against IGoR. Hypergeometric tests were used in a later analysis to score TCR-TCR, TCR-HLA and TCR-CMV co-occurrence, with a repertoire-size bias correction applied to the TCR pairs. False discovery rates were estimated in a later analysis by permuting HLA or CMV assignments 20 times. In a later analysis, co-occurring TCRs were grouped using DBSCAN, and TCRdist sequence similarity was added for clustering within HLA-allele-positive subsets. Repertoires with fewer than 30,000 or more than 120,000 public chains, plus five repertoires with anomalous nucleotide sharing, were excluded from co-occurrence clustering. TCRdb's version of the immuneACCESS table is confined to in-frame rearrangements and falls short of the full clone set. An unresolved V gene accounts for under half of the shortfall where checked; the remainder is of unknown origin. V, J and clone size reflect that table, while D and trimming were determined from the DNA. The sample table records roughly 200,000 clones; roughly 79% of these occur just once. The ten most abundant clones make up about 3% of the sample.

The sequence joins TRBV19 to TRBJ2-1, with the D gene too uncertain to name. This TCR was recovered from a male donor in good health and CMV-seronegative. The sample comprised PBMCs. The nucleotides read TGTGCCAGTAGTCCTCCAGGAAGACCCTGGGTGAATGAGCAGTTCTTC. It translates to CASSPPGRPWVNEQFF.